The subject of this entry is one T cell receptor beta chain. This CDR3 has 19 amino acids. In germline, CDR1 is MNHNS, CDR2 SASEGT. In generating TCR beta cDNA, 5'RACE template switching with UMIs was used. Reprocessing the 5' RACE reads, TCRdb reports a single entry for every CDR3 protein and omits DNA. The listing contains about 460,000 distinct CDR3 sequences. The sample is drawn from a study of T cells expressing NK-cell markers. J is TRBJ2-5 and V is TRBV6-1; TCRdb outputs TRBD1, but without DNA this stays unchecked. The sequence was obtained from a woman aged 45-59 years in good health. Source material: blood T cells: a sorted CD56 or NKG2C T cell subset, CD4+ or CD8+ T cells, or bulk PBMC T cells (not recorded which). This CDR3 reads CASSDLGQGAPSGRETQYF.